The next 7 T cell receptor beta chains were all read from a single sample in a study of shared clonotypes between healthy human individuals. Assay used: immunoSEQ multiplex PCR; TCRdb lists only in-frame clones, some missing. The data contain some 240,000 clones, 65% of them singletons. The sequenced sample consisted of memory CD4+ T cells sorted from blood. Noted subset: CD45RA-negative fraction. All receptors come from a man aged 30 to 45 in good health.

This clone has only one observation. The chain recombines TRBV7-8 with TRBJ2-1, with D perhaps matching TRBD2 (6 bases). The CDR3 contains 17 residues. Germline assignment: CDR1 SGHVS and CDR2 FQNEAQ. Deletions cut 1 base from V and 11 bases from J, with 24 bases between. This chain's CDR3 is CASSLVFWGDSTMKQFF. The CDR3 DNA sequence: TGTGCCAGCAGCTTAGTTTTCTGGGGGGATTCTACAATGAAGCAGTTCTTC.

This chain joins TRBV2 and TRBJ2-2; maybe TRBD2 (6 bases). Germline values: CDR1 SNHLY, CDR2 FYNNEI. Trimming took 5 bases from V and 1 from J, leaving 11 bases between them. The CDR3 spans 15 residues. The CDR3 loop is CASSFGTLNTGELFF. The CDR3 nucleotides are TGTGCCAGCAGTTTCGGGACTCTGAACACCGGGGAGCTGTTTTTT.

This rearrangement joins TRBV10-2 to TRBJ1-4, with D unclear. The CDR3 runs to 13 residues. The V gene lost 8 bases and the J gene lost 4 bases, with 11 bases spanning the gap. Germline assignment: CDR1 WSHSY and CDR2 SAAADI. The CDR3 region is CASRSTNNEKLFF. The CDR3 coding sequence is TGCGCCAGCCGATCTACTAATAATGAAAAACTGTTTTTT.

This clone appeared many times. The rearrangement links TRBV30 to TRBJ2-7, with D perhaps matching TRBD1 (6 bases). The germline V and J ends were trimmed by 2 bases and 6 bases, with 14 bases remaining between them. Germline V gene data show CDR1 as GTSNPN and CDR2 as SVGIG (reference sequence). CDR3 length: 13 amino acids. CDR3 nucleotides: TGTGCCTGGAGTCAAACAGGGTACACCGAGCAGTACTTC. Its translation: CAWSQTGYTEQYF.

The rearrangement links TRBV7-3 to TRBJ2-1, with D maybe TRBD2 (6 bases). Trimming removed 2 bases at V and 5 bases at J, with 7 bases between. The V gene's germline CDR1 is SGHTA and CDR2 FQGTGA. There are 13 residues in the CDR3. CDR3 in DNA: TGTGCCAGCAGCTTATGGACTAACAATGAGCAGTTCTTC. Its protein product is CASSLWTNNEQFF.

V usage is TRBV7-8 and J usage is TRBJ2-3; a possible D gene is TRBD1 (6 bases). Trimming left V 1 base short and J 8 bases short, with 13 bases between. Germline V gives CDR1 SGHVS, CDR2 FQNEAQ. CDR3 length: 14 amino acids. CDR3 sequence (DNA): TGTGCCAGCAGCTTAGACGAGGCACAGGGTACGCAGTATTTT. This translates into CASSLDEAQGTQYF.

This chain connects TRBV18 to TRBJ2-2; 9 nucleotides line up with TRBD2. The germline V gene encodes CDR1 KGHSH and CDR2 LQKENI. V lost 9 bases, J lost 0 bases, and 8 bases stayed unmatched. This CDR3 is 16 amino acids long. The CDR3 nucleotides are TGTGCCAGTTCCGCCCTAGCGGGGACGAACACCGGGGAGCTGTTTTTT. Its translation is CASSALAGTNTGELFF.